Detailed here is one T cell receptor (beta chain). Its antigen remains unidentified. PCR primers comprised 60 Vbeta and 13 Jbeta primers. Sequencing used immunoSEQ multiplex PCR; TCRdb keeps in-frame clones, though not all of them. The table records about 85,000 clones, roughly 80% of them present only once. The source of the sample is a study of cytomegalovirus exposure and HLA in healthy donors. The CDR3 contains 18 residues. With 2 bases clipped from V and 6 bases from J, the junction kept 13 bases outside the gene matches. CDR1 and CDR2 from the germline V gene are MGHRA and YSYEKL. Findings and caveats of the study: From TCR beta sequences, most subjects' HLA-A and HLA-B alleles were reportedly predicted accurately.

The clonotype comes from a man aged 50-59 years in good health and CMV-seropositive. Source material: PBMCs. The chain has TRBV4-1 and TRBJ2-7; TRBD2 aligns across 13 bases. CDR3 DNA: TGCGCCAGCAGCCAATCTGCAGGACTAGCGGGAGAGGAGCGCGAGCAGTACTTC. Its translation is CASSQSAGLAGEEREQYF.